Following are 11 T cell receptor beta chains from one sample sequenced in a study of T cell changes during pregnancy in multiple sclerosis. Generated by immunoSEQ multiplex PCR, the TCRdb table keeps only in-frame clones and is missing some. The data show 84,000 or so clones, over 90% seen once. Sequenced here: peripheral blood, sampled in the third trimester of pregnancy. These receptors all come from a female donor with multiple sclerosis, enrolled in a pregnancy study.

The CDR3 sequence: CASSLIPDLQETQYF. CDR3 DNA sequence: TGTGCCAGCAGCTTAATCCCGGACTTACAAGAGACCCAGTACTTC. This chain links TRBV7-2 with TRBJ2-5, with a possible D match to TRBD2 (5 bases). Per germline, CDR1 SGHTA and CDR2 FQGNSA. CDR3 size: 15 residues. V was pared by 2 bases and J by 2 bases, with 12 bases between.

This chain connects TRBV13 to TRBJ2-2, with D possibly matching TRBD2 (5 bases). The V end lost 1 base, the J end lost 1 base, and 16 bases lay between the germline ends. This CDR3 spans 18 amino acids. Germline V lookup: CDR1 PRHDT, CDR2 FYEKMQ (reference sequence). CDR3 nucleotides: TGTGCCAGCAGCTTAGACCTCCTCGACTACGTGAACACCGGGGAGCTGTTTTTT. Translating gives CASSLDLLDYVNTGELFF. Together with reference TRBV13 and TRBJ2-2, the CDR3 gives the full variable domain: AAGVIQSPRHLIKEKRETATLKCYPIPRHDTVYWYQQGPGQDPQFLISFYEKMQSDKGSIPDRFSAQQFSDYHSELNMSSLELGDSALYFCASSLDLLDYVNTGELFFGEGSRLTVL.

V usage is TRBV5-1 and J usage is TRBJ1-1, with TRBD1 matching 8 bases. The germline gives CDR1 SGHRS, CDR2 YFSETQ. The CDR3 is 16 residues long. Losses at the gene ends were 5 bases for V and 1 base for J; bases not matched to a gene: 10. CDR3 bases: TGCGCCAGCAGGGAACACGCGGGACAGGCGAACACTGAAGCTTTCTTT. It specifies CASREHAGQANTEAFF.

This chain uses TRBV10-3 with TRBJ2-1, with 9 bases identical to TRBD1. Per the germline V gene, CDR1 is ENHRY and CDR2 is SYGVKD. This CDR3 has 16 residues. After removal of 6 bases from V and 3 bases from J, the junction contained 9 bases not matched to a gene. The CDR3 DNA reads as TGTGCCATCAGGGGGCCGGGACAGGGCGACTACAATGAGCAGTTCTTC. Its translation is CAIRGPGQGDYNEQFF.

This rearrangement joins TRBV9 to TRBJ1-2; 9 nucleotides line up with TRBD1. Trimming took 6 bases from V and 6 from J; bases not matched to a gene: 6. The germline gives CDR1 SGDLS, CDR2 YYNGEE. The length of the CDR3 is 13 residues. The CDR3 reads CASTITGGNGYTF. The CDR3 DNA reads as TGTGCCAGCACGATAACAGGGGGCAATGGCTACACCTTC. The complete variable domain, with remaining parts taken from reference TRBV9 and TRBJ1-2, reads DSGVTQTPKHLITATGQRVTLRCSPRSGDLSVYWYQQSLDQGLQFLIQYYNGEERAKGNILERFSAQQFPDLHSELNLSSLELGDSALYFCASTITGGNGYTFGSGTRLTVV.

This chain joins TRBV5-4 and TRBJ2-7; 8 bases fit TRBD1. The CDR3 loop spans 13 amino acids. With V trimmed by 5 bases and J by 0 bases, 1 base remained unmatched. Germline assignment: CDR1 SGHNT and CDR2 YYREEE (reference sequence). CDR3 coding DNA: TGTGCCAGCAGTGACAGGGGCTCCTACGAGCAGTACTTC. Its protein product is CASSDRGSYEQYF. Supplemented by reference TRBV5-4 and TRBJ2-7, the full variable domain reads ETGVTQSPTHLIKTRGQQVTLRCSSQSGHNTVSWYQQALGQGPQFIFQYYREEENGRGNFPPRFSGLQFPNYSSELNVNALELDDSALYLCASSDRGSYEQYFGPGTRLTVT.

The gene calls are TRBV5-6 and TRBJ1-2; maybe TRBD1 (6 bases). The V gene's germline CDR1 is SGHDT and CDR2 YYEEEE. V was cut by 0 bases and J by 2 bases, with 8 bases left in between. This CDR3 has 14 amino acids. The DNA of the CDR3 is TGTGCCAGCAGCTTGGGACAGGTCAACTATGGCTACACCTTC. Protein: CASSLGQVNYGYTF.

V and J are TRBV21-1 and TRBJ2-7; the table's D gene call, TRBD1, was not cross checked with the DNA. TRBV21-1 is annotated as a pseudogene. CDR3 size: 16 residues. CDR3 sequence (DNA): TGTGCCAGCAGCACGGGCCCGACAGGGGTTGGTTACGAGCAGTACTTC. It codes for CASSTGPTGVGYEQYF.

This sequence joins TRBV7-2 and TRBJ1-6; maybe TRBD1 (5 bases). Germline V gene lookup returns CDR1 SGHTA and CDR2 FQGNSA. The CDR3 runs 14 residues. With 5 bases removed from V and 9 bases from J, the gap between germline ends came to 14 bases. The DNA of the CDR3 is TGTGCCAGCAGCAGGGGCAGAAAACCTTCACCCCTCCACTTT. It encodes CASSRGRKPSPLHF. Together with reference TRBV7-2 and TRBJ1-6, the CDR3 gives the full variable domain: GAGVSQSPSNKVTEKGKDVELRCDPISGHTALYWYRQSLGQGLEFLIYFQGNSAPDKSGLPSDRFSAERTGGSVSTLTIQRTQQEDSAVYLCASSRGRKPSPLHFGNGTRLTVT.

The table lists this clone with a count of one. The chain recombines TRBV9 with TRBJ2-7; TRBD2 aligns across 8 bases. The germline CDR1 and CDR2 sequences are SGDLS and YYNGEE. After removal of 3 bases from V and 2 bases from J, the junction contained 10 bases not matched to a gene. The CDR3 is 16 amino acids. DNA for the CDR3: TGTGCCAGCAGCGGGGGACTAAGCGGGGGAACCTACGAGCAGTACTTC. Its protein is CASSGGLSGGTYEQYF.

The chain uses TRBV5-6 and TRBJ2-3; TRBD1 aligns across 9 bases. V was pared by 3 bases and J by 13 bases, with 3 bases of the junction left unmatched. This CDR3 is built from 11 residues. Per the germline V gene, CDR1 is SGHDT and CDR2 is YYEEEE. The CDR3 protein is CASSYRDREYF. The DNA for the CDR3 is TGTGCCAGCAGCTACCGGGACAGGGAGTATTTT.